The present T cell receptor beta chain was sequenced within a study of cytomegalovirus exposure and HLA in healthy donors. Findings and limits, study-wide: Highly shared variants forming one cluster were likely a sequencing artifact.

V trimming: 0 bases; J trimming: 6 bases; junction bases outside the gene matches: 4. The CDR3 covers 15 residues. Per germline, CDR1 SGHRS and CDR2 YFSETQ. A multiplex PCR was run with 60 Vbeta primers and 13 Jbeta primers. TCRdb's table, derived via immunoSEQ multiplex PCR, lists solely in-frame clones and lacks some. The profile shows 200,000 to 250,000 clones, over 75% of them singletons. Points on this clone: Its target is not known.

V usage is TRBV5-1 and J usage is TRBJ2-1; 9 nucleotides agree with TRBD1. The sample comprised PBMCs. The sequence was obtained from a human donor in good health. The CDR3 is CASSLVQGASNEQFF. In DNA, the CDR3 is TGCGCCAGCAGCTTGGTACAGGGGGCGAGCAATGAGCAGTTCTTC.